These 30 T cell receptor beta chains came from one sample sequenced in a study of regulatory T cells in long-lasting Graves disease. Described time point: newly diagnosed GD, antithyroid drugs for less than 3 months. Generation of the TCR library employed RNA extracted from PBMCs. Library construction for TCR beta used iRepertoire HTBI primers and Arm-PCR of CDR3 regions. MiXCR, run by TCRdb on the multiplex PCR reads, gives a single entry per CDR3 protein. This sample has 450,000 to 700,000 distinct CDR3 sequences, with roughly 14% found just once. The data also belong to a second study, concerning T cells in Graves' hyperthyroidism and ophthalmopathy.

The starting material was peripheral blood mononuclear cells (PBMCs), obtained at new diagnosis, from a patient treated with antithyroid drugs. The receptors were sampled from a man aged 25-45 years with Graves disease.

Of note for this clonotype: A read error may explain this, as a much larger clone is one base away. No conserved phenylalanine or tryptophan ends this CDR3, so it is likely a read error. The gene calls are TRBV19 and TRBJ1-5; TRBD1 aligns across 7 bases. Germline V gene lookup returns CDR1 LNHDA and CDR2 SQIVND (reference sequence). CDR3 length equals 15 residues. The V gene end was trimmed by 7 bases and the J gene end by 2 bases; junction bases not matched to a gene: 8. Written as DNA, the CDR3 is TGTGCCAGTAACCCAGGGGGTTTAGGCAATCAGCCCCAGCATTCT. This gives the protein CASNPGGLGNQPQHS.

This clonotype was detected ten times or more. The V call is TRBV30, the J call TRBJ1-1; D is ambiguous. The length of the CDR3 is 14 residues. In germline, CDR1 is GTSNPN, CDR2 SVGIG (reference sequence). DNA for the CDR3: TGTGCTTTCTTAGGCCGCACGCAATGGACTGAAGCTTTCTTT. Its translation: CAFLGRTQWTEAFF.

This clonotype has at least ten counts. V usage is TRBV9 and J usage is TRBJ1-4; tentatively, D is TRBD1 (5 bases). The V end was cut by 3 bases, the J end by 6 bases, with 15 bases between. The length of the CDR3 is 15 residues. Germline CDR1 is SGDLS and CDR2 is YYNGEE. CDR3 nucleotides: TGTGCCAGCAGCGCCGGGGGTATTTTGGATGAAAAACTGTTTTTT. Translation: CASSAGGILDEKLFF.

This clonotype has only a few counts. The chain joins TRBV18 to TRBJ2-6; 7 nucleotides match TRBD1. Germline loops: CDR1 KGHSH, CDR2 LQKENI. V lost 3 bases to trimming and J lost 3 bases; unmatched junction nucleotides: 5. The CDR3 extends over 16 amino acids. CDR3 sequence: CASSPTGRGGANVLTF. DNA of the CDR3: TGTGCCAGCTCACCGACAGGGCGCGGTGGGGCCAACGTCCTGACTTTC.

DNA of the CDR3: TGTGCCACCAGTGACCCGGGACAGCTCTATGGCTACACCTTC. Its translation is CATSDPGQLYGYTF. V gene TRBV24-1 combines with J gene TRBJ1-2, with TRBD1 matching 7 bases. The CDR3 is 14 residues long. CDR1 is KGHDR and CDR2 is SFDVKD in the germline V gene. The V segment lost 4 bases and the J segment 4 bases; nucleotides outside the gene matches: 5.

This clonotype has a count of ten or more. The CDR3 spells CASSSDTLIGEQYF. The CDR3 bases are TGTGCCAGCAGTTCGGACACCTTGATCGGCGAGCAGTACTTC. This chain connects TRBV6-2 or TRBV6-3 to TRBJ2-7, with D possibly matching TRBD1 (5 bases). This CDR3 is built from 14 residues. The germline gives CDR1 MNHEY, CDR2 SVGEGT. Trimming stripped 4 bases from V and 6 bases from J, with 16 bases between.

The J gene is TRBJ2-2, the V gene TRBV10-2, with TRBD1 matching over 10 bases. Germline CDR1 WSHSY, CDR2 SAAADI. Losses at the gene ends were 4 bases for V and 5 bases for J; bases not matched to a gene: 7. The CDR3 runs 16 residues. The CDR3 DNA reads TGCGCCAGCAGTGCGGGGGGGACAGGGGCAACCGGGGAGCTGTTTTTT. It yields the protein CASSAGGTGATGELFF.

There are a few counts of this clonotype. The chain uses TRBV27 and TRBJ2-5; D is possibly TRBD1 (6 bases). The length of the CDR3 is 16 residues. Germline V gene lookup returns CDR1 MNHEY and CDR2 SMNVEV (reference sequence). The V end was cut by 5 bases, the J end by 4 bases, with 20 bases between. CDR3 bases: TGTGCCAGCAGTCCCTCCTTGACAGGCTCCCCAGAGACCCAGTACTTC. Protein product: CASSPSLTGSPETQYF.

The V and J genes are TRBV14 and TRBJ2-5, with 12 bases aligning to TRBD2. With V trimmed by 0 bases and J by 5 bases, 7 bases remained unmatched. In germline, CDR1 is SGHDN, CDR2 FVKESK. The length of the CDR3 is 17 residues. The CDR3 region is CASSQDLLAGGMETQYF. CDR3 bases: TGTGCCAGCAGCCAAGATCTTCTAGCGGGAGGGATGGAGACCCAGTACTTC. The full variable domain, rest sourced from reference TRBV14 and TRBJ2-5, is EAGVTQFPSHSVIEKGQTVTLRCDPISGHDNLYWYRRVMGKEIKFLLHFVKESKQDESGMPNNRFLAERTGGTYSTLKVQPAELEDSGVYFCASSQDLLAGGMETQYFGPGTRLLVL.

This clonotype was recorded at least ten times. In DNA form, the CDR3 reads TGTGCCAGCAGTGCACAGGGGATTTCAGGAAACACCATATATTTT. Translated: CASSAQGISGNTIYF. The gene calls are TRBV12-3 or TRBV12-4 and TRBJ1-3, with 7 bases that match TRBD1. Germline trimming cut 5 bases from V and 4 bases from J; bases unmatched to any gene: 8. The CDR3 spans 15 residues.

This chain joins TRBV6-1 and TRBJ1-1; 8 positions match TRBD1. CDR1 MNHNS and CDR2 SASEGT come from the germline V gene. Losses at the gene ends were 6 bases for V and 3 bases for J; bases not matched to a gene: 3. The CDR3 sequence is 13 residues long. DNA of the CDR3: TGTGCCAGCAGGTCAGGGGGCTACACTGAAGCTTTCTTT. Residues: CASRSGGYTEAFF.

There are a few counts of this clonotype. V usage is TRBV5-6 and J usage is TRBJ1-5, with TRBD1 as a possible D gene (6 bases). CDR3 length equals 14 residues. V dropped 2 bases and J dropped 5 bases, with 11 bases sitting between them. Germline lookup yields CDR1 SGHDT and CDR2 YYEEEE. Here the CDR3 DNA reads TGTGCCAGCAGCTTTTTCAGGGGTGATCAGCCCCAGCATTTT. This gives the protein CASSFFRGDQPQHF.

This clonotype was recorded at least ten times. The CDR3 loop reads CASKLQGADEQYF. The CDR3 coding sequence is TGTGCCAGCAAGTTACAGGGGGCGGACGAGCAGTACTTC. The genes are TRBV12-3 or TRBV12-4 and TRBJ2-7; TRBD1 matches 9 bases. The CDR3 has 13 amino acids. Losses at the gene ends were 7 bases for V and 5 bases for J; bases not matched to a gene: 6.

This clonotype was detected a few times. CDR3 nucleotide sequence: TGTGCCAGCAGCCCCTTTGATCCCTCCAATGAGCAGTTCTTC. Amino acid sequence: CASSPFDPSNEQFF. The V call is TRBV3-1, the J call TRBJ2-1, with unresolved D. V was clipped by 4 bases and J by 6 bases, with 13 bases between them. CDR3 length equals 14 residues. Germline V gene data show CDR1 as LGHDT and CDR2 as YNNKEL (reference sequence).

This clonotype was seen repeatedly, ten times or more. This chain uses TRBV2 with TRBJ2-1; TRBD2 aligns across 9 bases. V lost 7 bases, J lost 0 bases, and 4 bases stayed unmatched. The CDR3 is made up of 15 amino acids. Germline V CDR1 and CDR2: SNHLY, FYNNEI. CDR3 amino acids: CASIAGASSYNEQFF. DNA for the CDR3: TGTGCCAGCATAGCGGGAGCTAGCTCCTACAATGAGCAGTTCTTC.

To note about this clonotype: At one boundary the junction diverges from the germline segment, which might be a read error. V is TRBV20-1 and J is TRBJ2-1; TRBD2 is a possible D gene (6 bases). The CDR3 runs 15 residues. Germline CDR1 and CDR2: DFQATT and SNEGSKA (reference sequence). The CDR3 DNA reads as TGCAGTGCTAGGGGGCTCGGGGGAGTGGGGCGTGAGCAGTCCTTC. This codes for CSARGLGGVGREQSF.

This clonotype has just a few counts. V gene TRBV27 combines with J gene TRBJ2-2, with 7 positions matching TRBD2. CDR1 and CDR2 (germline): MNHEY, SMNVEV (reference sequence). CDR3 length: 19 residues. V was pared by 8 bases and J by 4 bases, with 22 bases of the junction left unmatched. This CDR3 is CASGSRRVLARRTTGELFF. The DNA for the CDR3 is TGTGCCAGCGGTTCCAGACGGGTACTAGCGAGACGAACCACCGGGGAGCTGTTTTTT.

This sequence joins TRBV7-9 and TRBJ2-1; tentatively, D is TRBD2 (7 bases). The CDR3 totals 16 residues. Deletions cut 5 bases from V and 7 bases from J, with 21 bases between. Germline V CDR1 and CDR2: SEHNR, FQNEAQ (reference sequence). The chain's CDR3 is CASSPGWGGGWNEQFF. In nucleotides, the CDR3 is TGTGCCAGCAGCCCCGGGTGGGGAGGGGGTTGGAATGAGCAGTTCTTC.

The chain carries TRBV9 and TRBJ2-7; 8 positions agree with TRBD1. The CDR3 contains 15 residues. In germline, CDR1 is SGDLS, CDR2 YYNGEE. The trim removed 0 bases at V and 4 bases at J, leaving 6 bases unmatched. The CDR3 loop reads CASSVDDRGLYEQYF. The CDR3 DNA reads as TGTGCCAGCAGCGTAGATGACAGGGGTCTGTACGAGCAGTACTTC.

This clonotype was detected many times. This rearrangement joins TRBV5-1 to TRBJ2-3; no firm D call. Per germline, CDR1 SGHRS and CDR2 YFSETQ. Trimming pared 7 bases from V and 6 bases from J, leaving 18 bases between. The CDR3 loop spans 14 amino acids. The CDR3 loop is CASLRDQPGDTQYF. The CDR3 DNA follows: TGCGCCAGCCTCCGAGACCAACCGGGTGATACGCAGTATTTT.

This clonotype was counted at least ten times. The chain links TRBV7-6 to TRBJ2-7, with 9 nucleotides matching TRBD1. Trimming at V came to 5 bases and at J to 5 bases, leaving 7 bases not matched to a gene. The CDR3 runs to 14 residues. Looked up from germline, CDR1 is SGHVS and CDR2 is FNYEAQ. The chain's CDR3 is CASSQQGARDEQYF. Written as DNA, the CDR3 is TGTGCCAGCAGCCAACAGGGGGCGCGGGACGAGCAGTACTTC.

The chain is built from TRBV12-5 and TRBJ1-5, with a tentative D call TRBD1 (6 bases). The CDR3 is 17 amino acids. Trimming cost V 4 bases and J 2 bases, with 18 bases left between them. Germline V CDR1 and CDR2: LGHNT, FRNRAP. The CDR3 here is CASGSPTRGGRNQPQHF. CDR3 in DNA: TGTGCTAGTGGTTCCCCCACGAGGGGGGGACGCAATCAGCCCCAGCATTTT.

This clonotype was recorded at least ten times. J is TRBJ2-1 and V is TRBV27; 7 bases map to TRBD2. From germline, CDR1 is MNHEY and CDR2 SMNVEV (reference sequence). This CDR3 comprises 12 residues. Unmatched junction bases numbered 9, after V lost 11 bases and J lost 8 bases. The CDR3 nucleotides are TGTGCCGCTGGGGGAGGGCCTCATGAGCAGTTCTTC. This sequence encodes CAAGGGPHEQFF.

The rearrangement joins TRBV5-1 to TRBJ2-3; D may be TRBD1 (5 bases). The CDR3 runs 15 residues. Trimming removed 3 bases at V and 1 base at J, with 12 bases between. CDR1 and CDR2 (germline): SGHRS, YFSETQ. The CDR3 sequence: CASSSGSVGTDTQYF. CDR3 nucleotides: TGCGCCAGCAGCTCAGGGTCGGTAGGCACAGATACGCAGTATTTT.

This clonotype was detected only a few times. The chain joins TRBV7-2 to TRBJ1-3, with TRBD1 as a possible D gene (6 bases). CDR1 SGHTA and CDR2 FQGNSA come from the germline V gene. V was clipped by 5 bases and J by 7 bases, with 18 bases between them. This CDR3 is built from 15 residues. The CDR3 reads CASSLPGGNFNTIYF. The CDR3 nucleotides are TGTGCCAGCAGCCTGCCCGGGGGCAATTTCAACACCATATATTTT.

A few counts support this clonotype. Here the CDR3 omits its conserved ending phenylalanine or tryptophan, so a read error is the likely source. V and J are TRBV10-1 and TRBJ2-7; a weak D match, TRBD1 (5 bases). V lost 3 bases and J 2 bases, leaving 14 bases between the germline ends. Germline V gene sequence: CDR1 WNHNN, CDR2 SYGVQD (reference sequence). The CDR3 has 15 amino acids. CDR3 residues: CASSDPQGFPYEQYL. The CDR3 bases are TGCGCCAGCAGTGATCCCCAGGGATTCCCCTACGAGCAGTACCTC.

V gene TRBV5-8 combines with J gene TRBJ1-5; D might be TRBD1 (5 bases). CDR3 length equals 15 residues. V lost 0 bases and J lost 7, with 14 bases in between. The germline gives CDR1 SGHTS, CDR2 YDEGEE. The CDR3, as DNA: TGTGCCAGCAGCTTGGCGAAGGGGCCCAGACAGCCCCAGCATTTT. It is translated as CASSLAKGPRQPQHF.

This clonotype was seen repeatedly, ten times or more. CDR3 DNA: TGCAGTGCTGGGGAGACTAGCGCATTCTACGAGCAGTACTTC. Its protein product is CSAGETSAFYEQYF. This chain connects TRBV20-1 to TRBJ2-7, with 8 bases lining up with TRBD2. The CDR3 runs to 14 residues. V lost 5 bases and J lost 3; bases outside the gene matches: 9. Germline V gene lookup returns CDR1 DFQATT and CDR2 SNEGSKA (reference sequence).

Ten or more counts support this clonotype. This chain joins TRBV6-2 or TRBV6-3 and TRBJ2-1; D unresolved. The CDR3 has 16 residues. Per the germline V gene, CDR1 is MNHEY and CDR2 is SVGEGT. V shed 0 bases and J shed 0 bases, with 9 bases lying between them. For the CDR3, the DNA is TGTGCCAGCAGTTACTCACGTCTGAGCTCCTACAATGAGCAGTTCTTC. This encodes CASSYSRLSSYNEQFF.

The chain recombines TRBV9 with TRBJ2-5; no definite D call. With 0 bases removed from V and 1 base from J, the gap between germline ends came to 10 bases. From germline, CDR1 is SGDLS and CDR2 YYNGEE. CDR3 length: 15 amino acids. CDR3 DNA sequence: TGTGCCAGCAGCGTAGTTGGCACCTTCCAAGAGACCCAGTACTTC. Its translation is CASSVVGTFQETQYF. Together with reference TRBV9 and TRBJ2-5, the CDR3 gives the full variable domain: DSGVTQTPKHLITATGQRVTLRCSPRSGDLSVYWYQQSLDQGLQFLIQYYNGEERAKGNILERFSAQQFPDLHSELNLSSLELGDSALYFCASSVVGTFQETQYFGPGTRLLVL.